The present entry profiles one T cell receptor beta chain with its context. These data originate in a study of blood T cell repertoires in COVID-19. In the original analysis: Reference gene primer amplification yielded estimated nucleated cell counts. Generated by immunoSEQ multiplex PCR, the TCRdb table keeps only in-frame clones and is missing some. D and trimming come from the DNA, and the V and J calls and clone size come from that table. The profile shows about 140,000 clones, about 79% of them singletons. The sample was peripheral blood. This TCR derives from a man aged 55 to 69 with active or convalescent COVID-19.

CDR3 sequence reads: CASSPRPPGLAAYEQYV. The CDR3 nucleotides are TGTGCCAGCAGTCCACGGCCACCGGGACTAGCGGCCTACGAGCAGTACGTC. This chain connects TRBV27 to TRBJ2-7, with 11 bases aligning to TRBD2. Germline V gene lookup returns CDR1 MNHEY and CDR2 SMNVEV (reference sequence). The CDR3 consists of 17 residues. Trimming removed 5 bases from V and 2 bases from J; junction bases left unmatched: 11.